What follows are 14 T cell receptor beta chains derived from one specimen sequenced in a study of tissue T cells after allogeneic stem cell transplantation. Generated by immunoSEQ multiplex PCR, the TCRdb table keeps only in-frame clones and is missing some. The sample consists of roughly 50,000 clones, less than 75% of them appearing once. What was sequenced was sorted cells pooled from one or two spleens. These receptors were collected from a pool of C57BL/6 mice in good health.

On this clone itself: Gene and germline names: mouse. The CDR3 end falls 1 residue outside the read, so it is completed with the germline J gene. This sequence joins TRBV13-1 and TRBJ2-7, with 7 positions matching TRBD1. The length of the CDR3 is 13 residues. J gave up 4 bases and V 0 bases, and 1 base lay outside the gene matches. Germline CDR1 and CDR2: NSHNY and SYGAGN. CDR3 protein: CASSDAGGYEQYF. The DNA read from the CDR3 is TGTGCCAGCAGTGATGCAGGGGGTTATGAACAGTAC.

The table lists this clone with a few counts. The gene names here belong to mouse. The sequenced CDR3 bases are TGTGCCAGCAGCACAGGGAATACGCTCTAT. Encoded protein: CASSTGNTLY. The CDR3 as a whole reads CASSTGNTLYF. The chain couples TRBV15 to TRBJ1-3; perhaps TRBD1 as D (6 bases). With the read ending 1 residue before the CDR3 end, the germline J gene is used to fill in that end. The CDR3 sequence is 11 residues long. Germline V gene data show CDR1 as SGHND and CDR2 as FRSKSL. V gave up 6 bases and J gave up 7 bases, with 7 bases separating them.

With respect to this clone: The gene symbols are mouse symbols. Coverage ceases 1 residue before the CDR3 finishes, and the germline J gene fills in the end. V is TRBV31 and J is TRBJ2-4, with a possible D match to TRBD2 (7 bases). V gave up 0 bases and J gave up 0 bases, with 13 bases separating them. CDR1 is GKSSPN, CDR2 SITVG, per germline. CDR3 length equals 16 residues. CDR3 bases read: TGTGCCTGGAGTCTCCGGGGGGCGGGCAGTCAAAACACCTTGTAC. Translation: CAWSLRGAGSQNTLY. The CDR3 in its entirety is CAWSLRGAGSQNTLYF.

Details on this clone: The listed genes are named as in mouse. The CDR3 end lies 1 residue beyond the end of the read and is filled in from the germline J gene. This chain links TRBV15 with TRBJ1-1; D call uncertain. The length of the CDR3 is 11 residues. The V end was cut by 8 bases, the J end by 0 bases, with 4 bases between. Looked up from germline, CDR1 is SGHND and CDR2 is FRSKSL. CDR3 sequence reads: CASASNTEVFF. The covered CDR3 bases are TGTGCCAGCGCGTCAAACACAGAAGTCTTC.

Remarks on this clone: Germline and genes here are mouse. The read finishes 1 residue shy of the CDR3 end, and the germline J gene is used to complete it. This rearrangement joins TRBV17 to TRBJ2-3, with D possibly being TRBD1 or TRBD2 (5 bases each). The length of the CDR3 is 15 residues. Between the trimmed V and J ends, which lost 2 bases and 1 base, there was a span of 10 bases. Germline-derived CDR1 and CDR2 are MNHDT and YYDKIL. This CDR3 is CASSRRGGGAETLYF. Partial CDR3 DNA: TGTGCTAGCAGTAGAAGGGGTGGGGGTGCAGAAACGCTGTAT. Together with reference TRBV17 and TRBJ2-3, the CDR3 gives the full variable domain: DTTVKQNPRYKLARVGKPVNLICSQTMNHDTMYWYQKKPNQAPKLLLFYYDKILNREADTFEKFQSSRPNNSFCSLYIGSAGLEYSAMYLCASSRRGGGAETLYFGSGTRLTVL.

With regard to this clone: Germline and genes here are mouse. Coverage ceases 1 residue before the CDR3 finishes, and the germline J gene fills in the end. The sample contains more than one DNA sequence encoding this CDR3. The chain joins TRBV5 to TRBJ2-5, with 7 bases identical to TRBD2. Germline values: CDR1 LGHNA, CDR2 YNLKQL (reference sequence). CDR3 size: 14 residues. The V and J ends lost 1 base and 2 bases, in that order; junction bases with no gene match: 0. The part of the CDR3 DNA that was read is TGTGCCAGCAGCCAAGGACTGGGCCAAGACACCCAGTAC. It encodes CASSQGLGQDTQY. The whole CDR3 protein is CASSQGLGQDTQYF.

With regard to this clone: These gene names are mouse names. The sequenced fragment ends 1 residue before the CDR3 boundary, so the rest is inferred from the germline J gene. This chain connects TRBV13-1 to TRBJ2-4; D not resolved. Trimming removed 2 bases at V and 1 base at J, with 2 bases between. The CDR3 is 12 amino acids. The germline V gene encodes CDR1 NSHNY and CDR2 SYGAGN. The CDR3 DNA, read in part, is TGTGCCAGCAGTGAGGGTCAAAACACCTTGTAC. Protein: CASSEGQNTLY. In full, the CDR3 reads CASSEGQNTLYF.

The sample holds one count of this clone. These gene names are mouse names. The CDR3 goes on 1 residue after the read ends, and that part is filled in from the germline J gene. The rearrangement joins TRBV1 to TRBJ1-4, with 9 positions matching TRBD1. V was clipped by 5 bases and J by 7 bases; unmatched bases: 5. The CDR3 has 14 residues. CDR1 is NSQYPW, CDR2 LRSPGD, per germline (reference sequence). CDR3 region: CTCSMGQGGERLFF. The part of the CDR3 DNA that was read is TGCACCTGCAGTATGGGACAGGGAGGCGAAAGATTATTT.

Notes on this clone: Genes and germline come from the mouse. The sequenced fragment ends 1 residue before the CDR3 boundary, so the rest is inferred from the germline J gene. The chain couples TRBV23 to TRBJ2-4; the table's D call of TRBD1 was not tested on the DNA. CDR1 is KGHTA, CDR2 FQNQQP, per germline. The CDR3 covers 12 residues. The DNA read from the CDR3 is TGCTCCAGCAGTTACAGGGGTGACACCTTGTAC. Translation: CSSSYRGDTLY. The entire CDR3 protein reads CSSSYRGDTLYF.

Turning to this clone: The gene names given are mouse names. The read ends 1 residue early relative to the CDR3; the germline J gene fills the gap. J is TRBJ2-7 and V is TRBV3; D uncertain. V lost 6 bases and J lost 0, with 9 bases in between. The CDR3 loop spans 13 amino acids. Germline CDR1 reads SNHLY; CDR2 reads FYNGKV (reference sequence). Here the CDR3 reads CASSHSSSYEQYF. CDR3 bases read: TGTGCCAGCAGTCATTCTAGCTCCTATGAACAGTAC.

Worth noting for this clone: Mouse gene names apply. Sequencing ends 1 residue short of the CDR3 end; the germline J gene provides the rest. Other nucleotide sequences in the sample specify the same CDR3. The chain uses TRBV2 and TRBJ1-2, with D unresolved. Looked up from germline, CDR1 is LGHNA and CDR2 is YSYQKL. This CDR3 region has 14 residues. Between the trimmed V and J ends, which lost 0 bases and 2 bases, there was a span of 7 bases. CDR3 sequence reads: CASSQETANSDYTF. The sequenced part of the CDR3 DNA is TGTGCCAGCAGCCAAGAGACGGCCAACTCCGACTACACC. The whole variable domain, remainder taken from reference TRBV2 and TRBJ1-2, is DPKIIQKPKYLVAVTGSEKILICEQYLGHNAMYWYRQSAKKPLEFMFSYSYQKLMDNQTASSRFQPQSSKKNHLDLQITALKPDDSATYFCASSQETANSDYTFGSGTRLLVI.

A remark on this clone: Gene and germline names: mouse. The read terminates 1 residue ahead of where the CDR3 ends, so the germline J gene completes it. This chain connects TRBV13-1 to TRBJ2-1; D remains ambiguous. Germline loops: CDR1 NSHNY, CDR2 SYGAGN. This CDR3 has 11 residues. Between the trimmed V and J ends, which lost 0 bases and 6 bases, there was a span of 1 base. The CDR3 region is CASSDAAEQFF. CDR3 DNA (partial): TGTGCCAGCAGTGATGCTGCTGAGCAGTTC.

Comments on this clone: Any gene name here is a mouse gene name. The read finishes 1 residue shy of the CDR3 end, and the germline J gene is used to complete it. The chain has TRBV5 and TRBJ2-1; 10 bases fit TRBD2. After removal of 4 bases from V and 1 base from J, the junction contained 4 bases not matched to a gene. Germline V lookup: CDR1 LGHNA, CDR2 YNLKQL (reference sequence). CDR3 length: 16 residues. The DNA read from the CDR3 is TGTGCCAGCAGCCGCGGACTGGGGGAGAACTATGCTGAGCAGTTC. Protein product: CASSRGLGENYAEQF. The whole CDR3 sequence is CASSRGLGENYAEQFF.

Comments on this clone: Germline and genes here are mouse. The chain's CDR3 is CASSIAGQANTEVFF. The part of the CDR3 DNA that was read is TGTGCCAGCAGTATAGCGGGGCAAGCAAACACAGAAGTCTTC. The chain recombines TRBV19 with TRBJ1-1; D perhaps matches TRBD1 (5 bases). The read ends 1 residue early relative to the CDR3; the germline J gene fills the gap. Germline V gives CDR1 FNHDT, CDR2 SITEND (reference sequence). CDR3 length equals 15 residues. V lost 0 bases, J lost 0 bases, and 9 bases lay in between. Together with reference TRBV19 and TRBJ1-1, the CDR3 gives the full variable domain: GGIITQTPKFLIGQEGQKLTLKCQQNFNHDTMYWYRQDSGKGLRLIYYSITENDLQKGDLSEGYDASREKKSSFSLTVTSAQKNEMAVFLCASSIAGQANTEVFFGKGTRLTVV.